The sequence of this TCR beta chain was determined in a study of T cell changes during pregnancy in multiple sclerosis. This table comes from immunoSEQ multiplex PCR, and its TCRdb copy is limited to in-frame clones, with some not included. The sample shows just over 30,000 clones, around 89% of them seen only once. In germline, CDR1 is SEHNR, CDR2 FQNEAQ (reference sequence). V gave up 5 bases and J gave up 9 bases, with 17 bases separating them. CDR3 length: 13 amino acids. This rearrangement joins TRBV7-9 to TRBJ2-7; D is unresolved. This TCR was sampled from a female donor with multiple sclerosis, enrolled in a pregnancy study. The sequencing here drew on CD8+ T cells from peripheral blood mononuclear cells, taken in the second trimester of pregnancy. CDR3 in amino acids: CASSPPLHGWQYF. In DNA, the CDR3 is TGTGCCAGCAGCCCCCCACTCCACGGTTGGCAGTACTTC.